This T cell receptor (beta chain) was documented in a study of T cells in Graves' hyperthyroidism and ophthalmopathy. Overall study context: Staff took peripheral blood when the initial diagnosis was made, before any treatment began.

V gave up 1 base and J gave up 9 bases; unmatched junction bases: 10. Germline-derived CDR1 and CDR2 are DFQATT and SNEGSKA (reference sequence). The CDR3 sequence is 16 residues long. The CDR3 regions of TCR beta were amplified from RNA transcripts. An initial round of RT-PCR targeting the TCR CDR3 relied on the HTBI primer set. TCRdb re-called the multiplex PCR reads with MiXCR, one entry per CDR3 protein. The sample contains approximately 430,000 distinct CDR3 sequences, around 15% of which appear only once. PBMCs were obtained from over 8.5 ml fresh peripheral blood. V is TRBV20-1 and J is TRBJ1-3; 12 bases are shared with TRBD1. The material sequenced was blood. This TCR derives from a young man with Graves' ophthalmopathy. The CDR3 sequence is CSARGAGTGGRSTIYF. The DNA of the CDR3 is TGCAGTGCTAGAGGGGCGGGGACAGGGGGCCGGAGCACCATATATTTT.